This TCR beta chain was sequenced in a study of blood T cell repertoires in COVID-19. Study overall: Acute-phase and convalescent COVID-19 samples originated in the United States, Italy and Spain.

This CDR3 comprises 15 residues. Germline V CDR1 and CDR2: SNHLY, FYNNEI. J gave up 3 bases and V 7 bases, and 9 bases lay outside the gene matches. Authors' analysis steps: It was from reference gene primer amplification that nucleated cell counts were estimated. Libraries were prepared by immunoSEQ multiplex PCR; TCRdb keeps only in-frame clonotypes and omits some of them. The DNA gave D and trimming, while V, J and clone size come from that table. The profile covers approximately 430,000 clones, with roughly 89% appearing a single time and more than 1.4% taken by the ten largest. Sequenced input: peripheral blood. The receptor's source is a woman in her twenties or thirties with active or convalescent COVID-19. The V call is TRBV2, the J call TRBJ2-1; 7 nucleotides agree with TRBD1. The CDR3 region is CASIPGQTIYNEQFF. As DNA, the CDR3 is TGTGCCAGCATCCCGGGACAGACCATCTACAATGAGCAGTTCTTC. The full variable domain, rest sourced from reference TRBV2 and TRBJ2-1, is EPEVTQTPSHQVTQMGQEVILRCVPISNHLYFYWYRQILGQKVEFLVSFYNNEISEKSEIFDDQFSVERPDGSNFTLKIRSTKLEDSAMYFCASIPGQTIYNEQFFGPGTRLTVL.